This T cell receptor (beta chain) stems from a study of regulatory T cells in long-lasting Graves disease (dated by TCRdb to about 2021). Study-level background: Newly diagnosed Graves' disease patients had taken antithyroid drugs for less than 3 months. A total of roughly 35 samples were covered by TCR sequencing, comprising roughly 13 persistent and 20 or so newly diagnosed Graves' disease patients. The study was registered as a clinical trial and conducted in China. Patients with persistent Graves' disease were compared with patients with newly diagnosed Graves' disease using TCR sequencing and RNA sequencing of peripheral blood. What the work shows at the level of the full study, not this receptor alone: Lower TCR Shannon entropy and fewer highly expanded clones were observed in persistent Graves' disease patients than in newly diagnosed patients, which suggested clonal expansion. Patients with persistent disease shared more public clonotypes (approximately 2,500) than newly diagnosed patients did (more than 900). Sequencing and analysis were restricted to the TCR beta chain. TRBV28, TRBJ1-2 and TRBJ2-5 were preferentially used in persistent disease, while TRBV20-1 and TRBJ2-1 were favored in newly diagnosed disease. As a limitation, the authors acknowledged that the small sample size may reduce accuracy. The study examined only peripheral blood because the primary lesion, thyroid tissue, could not be accessed.

The time point label on this specimen signifies: newly diagnosed GD, antithyroid drugs for less than 3 months. For both TCR sequencing and RNA sequencing, RNA was extracted from PBMCs in TRIzol. Graves' disease was diagnosed according to American Thyroid Association guidelines. Patients were recruited from an endocrinology department in Xi'an, China. From each patient, approximately 10 milliliters of peripheral blood was collected into an EDTA anticoagulant tube. Ficoll Paque Plus density gradient separation was used to isolate PBMCs, and no further T cell sorting was done. RNA quality was checked with an Agilent 2100 Bioanalyzer and agarose gel, and concentration with a NanoDrop 2000. The library was made by multiplex PCR. For sequencing, an Illumina HiSeq 4000 was employed. To build TCR beta libraries, CDR3 regions were amplified by Arm-PCR using iRepertoire HTBI primers. Before sequencing, the PCR products went through gel purification. Per the source publication's procedure: A total of some 60 TRBV and 14 TRBJ segments were identified across samples and were used for gene usage analysis of CDR3 amino acid clonotypes. Filtered high-quality paired reads were merged into contigs using COPE and FqMerger. BLAST was used to align contigs to IMGT TRBV, TRBD and TRBJ reference genes, and CDR3 was defined according to IMGT. Highly expanded clones were defined as clonotypes with a frequency above 0.1%. Shannon entropy served as the measure of repertoire diversity, while the Gini coefficient captured V-J evenness. A clonotype was considered public if more than one individual shared it. TCRdb itself trimmed the public reads at Q25 with fastp, ran MiXCR and retained productive beta chains. All rows with the same CDR3 protein become a single entry with the most common DNA and genes. TCRdb's processing, not the authors' own work, is the source of the V and J calls. The sample profile shows roughly 400,000 distinct CDR3 sequences; about 17% of them were found once. The ten largest make up 23% of the sample.

Clipping removes 7 bases from V and 8 bases from J, with 9 as the unmatched junction base count. Spanning cysteine to phenylalanine, the CDR3 consists of 14 amino acids. The DNA shown is the 42-base CDR3, in frame from base 1. Reading the germline V gene gives CDR1 MDHEN and CDR2 SYDVKM. This clonotype was detected ten times or more. Its specific antigen is unknown. The sample holds no much larger clone one base away, and base qualities are not on file. The data also belong to a second study, concerning T cells in Graves' hyperthyroidism and ophthalmopathy. Drawing on the second study: A patient counted as having stable Graves' hyperthyroidism if no progression to ophthalmopathy occurred over 18 months of follow-up. Hyperthyroidism patients were newly diagnosed, had a disease duration of under 2 months, and were aged 18 to 65 years. Exclusion was applied to patients with uncontrolled infections, other autoimmune diseases, pregnancy or lactation. Diagnoses relied on clinical symptoms, serum thyroxine and TRAb, thyroid ultrasound and orbital computed tomography. The TCR CDR3 was subjected to a first round of RT-PCR using the HTBI primer set and the Qiagen OneStep RT-PCR kit. Blood samples also contained most of the expanded thyroid clonotypes (frequency above 0.001), which suggests that blood repertoires may reflect thyroid immune responses. Ophthalmopathy was separated from stable hyperthyroidism by a 13 V-J signature model, with around 90% sensitivity and 81% to 82% specificity obtained in cross-validation and 80%/75% obtained in testing. During validation, the model predicted progression to ophthalmopathy a median of around six months ahead of onset, with just under 71% sensitivity and 72.22% specificity. TCR V-J signatures able to tell the groups apart were searched for in a discovery cohort of more than 90 patients, of whom more than 40 had Graves' ophthalmopathy and more than 55 had stable Graves' hyperthyroidism. Prospective prediction of ophthalmopathy was tested in an independent validation cohort of 18 to 20 hyperthyroidism patients and approximately 17 patients who later progressed to ophthalmopathy. The 90 to 100 discovery patients were randomly divided into training and test sets at a 7:3 ratio. In addition, the study compared T-cell repertoires in thyroid tissue and in blood from six Graves' hyperthyroidism patients. After sampling, hyperthyroidism patients received methimazole starting at 30 mg daily, and ophthalmopathy patients received high-dose intravenous methylprednisolone. A second multiplex PCR round built the libraries, followed by size selection and purification. Libraries were sequenced paired-end with 100 bp reads on an Illumina HiSeq2000. SOAPnuke was used to process the raw data, removing reads that contained adapters or uncalled bases, had a mean Phred below 15, or lacked an exact match to the constant primer or identifier. High-quality paired reads were merged using COPE v1.2.5, and each unique nucleotide sequence was defined as a clonotype. MiTCR v1.1 was used to align the clonotypes against IMGT TRBV, TRBD and TRBJ reference segments. The analysis included only V-J combinations with a frequency above 0.0001, which together covered approximately 99% of the repertoires. The TCS score was defined as the ratio of F50 (clonal expansion) to E x V (chaos), calculated using BLOSUM62-based TCRdist between CDR3 peptides within each V-J. Welch's t-statistics and random forest reduced several hundred V-J features to roughly 13, which were used in a naive Bayes classifier (R e1071). Sample size was not statistically predetermined, and investigators were not blinded to group allocation. TCR Vbeta CDR3 sequencing of 140 or so peripheral blood samples (under 45 ophthalmopathy, 75 to 80 hyperthyroidism and roughly 17 progressor patients) is reported in the paper.

The rearranged chain carries TRBV28 and TRBJ1-4; 8 nucleotides in the junction match TRBD1. The TCR was taken from a woman aged 18-35 years with Graves disease. Donor details come from another sample of the same person, matched by shared clones. Here the sequenced sample was peripheral blood mononuclear cells (PBMCs), taken at new diagnosis, from a patient treated with antithyroid drugs. The bases read TGTGCCAGCAACCTTGGACAGGGAGACGAAAAACTGTTTTTT. It is translated as CASNLGQGDEKLFF.